Listed here are 17 T cell receptor beta chains from one sample, sequenced in a study of shared clonotypes between healthy human individuals (dated by TCRdb to the early 2020s). Library construction relied on the immunoSEQ multiplex PCR assay. Not all clones reach the TCRdb copy of this immuneACCESS table, which keeps in-frame sequences only. Checked studies attribute under half of the gap to unresolved V genes and leave the rest unexplained. The sample has roughly 2 million clones on record, approximately 96% of them singletons. The ten biggest clones cover roughly 0.13% of the sample. Material for sequencing was naive CD4+ T cells sorted from blood. The sample's cell subset or site, from its label and the paper: CD45RA+ positively selected. These receptors originate from a man aged 18 to 29 in good health.

CDR3 in amino acids: CASSPGETYSPLHF. In DNA form, the CDR3 reads TGTGCCAGCAGCCCCGGCGAGACTTATTCACCCCTCCACTTT. The V and J genes are TRBV7-8 and TRBJ1-6; no clear D. Germline V gene sequence: CDR1 SGHVS, CDR2 FQNEAQ. V was trimmed by 5 bases and J by 8 bases, leaving 13 bases between them. The CDR3 has 14 residues.

This chain links TRBV28 with TRBJ2-6; D uncertain. Between the trimmed V and J ends, which lost 7 bases and 4 bases, there was a span of 11 bases. The CDR3 is 14 amino acids. Germline values: CDR1 MDHEN, CDR2 SYDVKM. The CDR3 DNA is TGTGCCAGCAAACCAGGTTCCGGGGCCAACGTCCTGACTTTC. Its translation: CASKPGSGANVLTF.

The chain has TRBV11-2 and TRBJ2-4; D not certain. Germline CDR1 SGHAT, CDR2 FQNNGV. The germline V and J ends were trimmed by 3 bases and 0 bases, with 15 bases remaining between them. This CDR3 comprises 17 residues. In DNA, the CDR3 is TGTGCCAGCAGCTTCAGACCCTTAAGGGAAGCCAAAAACATTCAGTACTTC. This gives the protein CASSFRPLREAKNIQYF.

This chain joins TRBV14 and TRBJ2-7; 7 bases line up with TRBD2. Germline V CDR1 and CDR2: SGHDN, FVKESK. There are 16 residues in the CDR3. The ends lost 4 bases at V and 5 bases at J; junction bases unmatched: 14. The CDR3 nucleotides are TGTGCCAGCAGCCGCATGAGACTAGCCAAGCTTGACGAGCAGTACTTC. Translating gives CASSRMRLAKLDEQYF.

This clone was observed once. The chain has TRBV7-2 and TRBJ2-7, with 9 positions matching TRBD1. The germline gives CDR1 SGHTA, CDR2 FQGNSA. The CDR3 is 15 residues long. Trimming cost V 5 bases and J 6 bases; bases outside gene matches: 11. As DNA, the CDR3 is TGTGCCAGCAGCCTCACCGGGACAGGGAGGCGCGAGCAGTACTTC. Protein product: CASSLTGTGRREQYF.

This rearrangement joins TRBV10-1 to TRBJ2-7; possibly TRBD1 or TRBD2 for D (5 bases each). The CDR3 length is 13 residues. The germline gives CDR1 WNHNN, CDR2 SYGVQD (reference sequence). V lost 6 bases and J 6 bases, leaving 15 bases between the germline ends. CDR3 residues: CASSLRDPGEQYF. DNA of the CDR3: TGCGCCAGCAGCTTGAGGGACCCCGGCGAGCAGTACTTC.

This clone showed up just a few times. Mismatch with germline at one junction end may stem from a read error. This chain uses TRBV5-4 with TRBJ2-7, with D possibly matching TRBD2 (5 bases). The V gene's germline CDR1 is SGHNT and CDR2 YYREEE (reference sequence). This CDR3 is 13 amino acids long. CDR3 amino acids: CASSLELGDPGIF. The CDR3 coding sequence is TGTGCCAGCAGCTTGGAACTAGGAGATCCGGGGATATTC. The variable domain in full, completed from reference TRBV5-4 and TRBJ2-7, reads ETGVTQSPTHLIKTRGQQVTLRCSSQSGHNTVSWYQQALGQGPQFIFQYYREEENGRGNFPPRFSGLQFPNYSSELNVNALELDDSALYLCASSLELGDPGIFGPGTRLTVT.

V usage is TRBV11-3 and J usage is TRBJ1-1; TRBD1 is a possible D gene (5 bases). Per germline, CDR1 SGHNT and CDR2 YENEEA. The CDR3 is 15 amino acids. V was trimmed by 5 bases and J by 4 bases, leaving 17 bases between them. CDR3 in amino acids: CASSPRGGEGTEAFF. The CDR3 coding sequence is TGTGCCAGCAGCCCACGGGGGGGAGAGGGCACTGAAGCTTTCTTT. Full variable domain (rest looked up from reference TRBV11-3 and TRBJ1-1): EAGVVQSPRYKIIEKKQPVAFWCNPISGHNTLYWYLQNLGQGPELLIRYENEEAVDDSQLPKDRFSAERLKGVDSTLKIQPAELGDSAVYLCASSPRGGEGTEAFFGQGTRLTVV.

V is TRBV18 and J is TRBJ1-4; 7 bases line up with TRBD1. The CDR3 contains 16 residues. Trimming at V came to 4 bases and at J to 8 bases, leaving 13 bases not matched to a gene. Looked up from germline, CDR1 is KGHSH and CDR2 is LQKENI. CDR3 coding DNA: TGTGCCAGCTCACTTCTTCCGGGACAGACAAGGGAAAAACTGTTTTTT. Translating gives CASSLLPGQTREKLFF.

The chain combines TRBV5-1 with TRBJ2-1; 8 bases line up with TRBD1. Germline V gene data show CDR1 as SGHRS and CDR2 as YFSETQ. Germline trimming cut 4 bases from V and 7 bases from J; bases unmatched to any gene: 10. This CDR3 contains 15 residues. CDR3 in DNA: TGCGCCAGCAGCGCGACAGGGGCGCTTGGGAATGAGCAGTTCTTC. This encodes CASSATGALGNEQFF.

The J gene is TRBJ1-5, the V gene TRBV2, with 8 bases fitting TRBD1. J lost 6 bases, V lost 5 bases, and 6 bases had no gene match. Germline-derived CDR1 and CDR2 are SNHLY and FYNNEI. This CDR3 region has 14 residues. The CDR3 sequence is CASSPQGARQPQHF. The CDR3 DNA follows: TGTGCCAGCAGTCCGCAGGGGGCTCGTCAGCCCCAGCATTTT. The full variable domain, rest sourced from reference TRBV2 and TRBJ1-5, is EPEVTQTPSHQVTQMGQEVILRCVPISNHLYFYWYRQILGQKVEFLVSFYNNEISEKSEIFDDQFSVERPDGSNFTLKIRSTKLEDSAMYFCASSPQGARQPQHFGDGTRLSIL.

The chain is built from TRBV5-1 and TRBJ2-7, with TRBD2 matching 10 bases. Germline values: CDR1 SGHRS, CDR2 YFSETQ. V trimming: 6 bases; J trimming: 0 bases; junction bases outside the gene matches: 9. There are 16 residues in the CDR3. CDR3 residues: CASTSGTSASSYEQYF. The CDR3 nucleotides are TGCGCCAGCACCTCCGGGACTAGCGCGAGCTCCTACGAGCAGTACTTC.

This chain links TRBV7-6 with TRBJ1-4; 10 bases match TRBD1. There are 15 residues in the CDR3. V was clipped by 1 base and J by 5 bases; unmatched bases: 1. CDR1 is SGHVS and CDR2 is FNYEAQ in the germline V gene. CDR3: CASSLGGQGNEKLFF. In nucleotides, the CDR3 is TGTGCCAGCAGCTTAGGGGGACAGGGGAATGAAAAACTGTTTTTT.

J is TRBJ2-2 and V is TRBV28; D is ambiguous. The CDR3 length is 14 residues. Germline loops: CDR1 MDHEN, CDR2 SYDVKM. V lost 4 bases and J 2 bases, leaving 8 bases between the germline ends. Here the CDR3 DNA reads TGTGCCAGCAGTTACGGGCTCAACACCGGGGAGCTGTTTTTT. Its translation: CASSYGLNTGELFF.

The J gene is TRBJ2-3, the V gene TRBV28, with TRBD1 matching 10 bases. V trimming: 3 bases; J trimming: 3 bases; junction bases outside the gene matches: 6. Germline CDR1 and CDR2: MDHEN and SYDVKM. This CDR3 comprises 16 residues. CDR3 nucleotide sequence: TGTGCCAGCAGTTTGGGACAGGGGTTCGTGACAGATACGCAGTATTTT. This codes for CASSLGQGFVTDTQYF.

This clone was seen only a few times. V and J are TRBV30 and TRBJ1-6; D may be TRBD1 (5 bases). CDR3 length: 15 amino acids. V dropped 0 bases and J dropped 7 bases, with 13 bases sitting between them. Germline V gives CDR1 GTSNPN, CDR2 SVGIG (reference sequence). The CDR3 DNA sequence: TGTGCCTGGAGTGTACGAGACAGATACAATTCACCCCTCCACTTT. Protein sequence: CAWSVRDRYNSPLHF.

The chain joins TRBV4-3 to TRBJ1-1; TRBD1 aligns across 7 bases. V dropped 0 bases and J dropped 0; count of bases not matched to a gene: 4. This CDR3 is 16 amino acids long. The germline V gene encodes CDR1 LGHNA and CDR2 YSLEER. This chain's CDR3 is CASSQDRTGLNTEAFF. The CDR3, as DNA: TGCGCCAGCAGCCAAGACCGGACAGGCTTGAACACTGAAGCTTTCTTT.